This T cell receptor (beta chain) was sequenced for a study of blood T cell repertoires in COVID-19. Study-level background: The cDNA or gDNA used as material had been derived from T cells, B-cell-depleted T cells, or PBMCs.

Losses at the gene ends were 5 bases for V and 6 bases for J; bases not matched to a gene: 10. This CDR3 is built from 16 residues. Per the germline V gene, CDR1 is SGHTA and CDR2 is FQGTGA. How the authors handled the data: The authors estimated nucleated cell counts from reference gene primer amplification. TCRdb's table, derived via immunoSEQ multiplex PCR, lists solely in-frame clones and lacks some. That table is the source of V, J and clone size, and D and trimming were worked out from the DNA. This sample has roughly 180,000 clones, with roughly 80% found just once. Researchers sorted participants into cohorts using their self-reported clinical history.

V usage is TRBV7-3 and J usage is TRBJ2-1; TRBD2 matches at 10 bases. This TCR was sampled from a woman aged 40 to 50 with acute COVID-19. Material for sequencing was PBMCs or T cells enriched from blood (not recorded which). CDR3 sequence (DNA): TGTGCCAGCAGCACTGCCGGGACTAGCGCCTCCAATGAGCAGTTCTTC. Its translation: CASSTAGTSASNEQFF.